This is a list of T cell receptor beta chains from one sample in a study of blood T cells in healthy people across ages. TCRdb re-called the 5' RACE reads with MiXCR, one entry per CDR3 protein. The sample shows 1.5 million to 2 million distinct CDR3 sequences, about 50% of them seen only once. Sequenced: blood. The receptor source for this set is a woman aged 40 to 55 in good health. The CDR3 runs from the conserved cysteine through the conserved F or W. Each record gives: J gene, clone size, D gene, V gene, CDR3 DNA, CDR3 protein. D genes are given only for firm matches. Not every row has a clone size; where given, it reads once, few, many or a size class.

TRBJ2-1 | few | TRBD2 | TRBV6-2/TRBV6-3 | TGTGCCAGCAGTACCAGCTATAGCGGGGGGGCGGAGCAGTTCTTC | CASSTSYSGGAEQFF
TRBJ1-1 | - | - | TRBV20-1 | TGCAGTGCTCCGATCGAAGTTACGACTGAAGCTTTCTTT | CSAPIEVTTEAFF
TRBJ2-2 | - | TRBD2 | TRBV9 | TGTGCCAGCAGCGTTCGGAGCGGGGGGGCTGTCGGGGAGCTGTTTTTT | CASSVRSGGAVGELFF
TRBJ2-5 | once | - | TRBV3-1 | TGTGCCAGCAGCCATCCAGGTCAAGAGACCCAGTACTTC | CASSHPGQETQYF
TRBJ2-4 | - | - | TRBV20-1 | TGCAGTGCTAGCCACGACAGGGAGGAGAACATTCAGTACTTC | CSASHDREENIQYF
TRBJ2-5 | - | - | TRBV6-5 | TGTGCCAGCAGTTACTCTTCTAGACAAGAGACCCAGTACTTC | CASSYSSRQETQYF
TRBJ2-6 | - | - | TRBV4-3 | TGCGCCAGCAGCCAGGAACACAGGTGCTCTGGGGCCAACGTCCTGACTTTC | CASSQEHRCSGANVLTF
TRBJ2-5 | - | - | TRBV3-1 | TGTGCCAGCAGCCAAGATCAATTGAGTGAGACCCAGTACTTC | CASSQDQLSETQYF
TRBJ2-7 | - | - | TRBV28 | TGTGCCAGCAGAGAGACAGAAACCTACGAGCAGTACTTC | CASRETETYEQYF
TRBJ2-1 | - | - | TRBV12-3/TRBV12-4 | TGTGCCAGCAGCCGACAGACAGTGATCTCCTACAATGAGCAGTTCTTC | CASSRQTVISYNEQFF
TRBJ1-5 | - | - | TRBV20-1 | TGCAGTGCTAGGGGTTGGGGGGCAGAAAGCAATCAGCCCCAGCATTTT | CSARGWGAESNQPQHF
TRBJ1-2 | many | - | TRBV28 | TGTGCCAGCAGTCCAGGGTATGGCTACACCTTC | CASSPGYGYTF
TRBJ2-1 | - | - | TRBV4-3 | TGCGCCAGCAGCCAAGATGGAACAGGGATCTCCTACAATGAGCAGTTCTTC | CASSQDGTGISYNEQFF
TRBJ2-3 | once | - | TRBV29-1 | TGCAGCGTTGAACCGTTCTTAGGGTCTAGCACAGATACGCAGTATTTT | CSVEPFLGSSTDTQYF
TRBJ1-4 | - | - | TRBV29-1 | TGCAGCGTTGGGGAAGAAGGGGGAAAACTGTTTTTT | CSVGEEGGKLFF
TRBJ2-1 | few | - | TRBV9 | TGTGCCAGCAGCGTAGCCTACTACAATGAGCAGTTCTTC | CASSVAYYNEQFF
TRBJ2-3 | - | - | TRBV10-3 | TGTGCCATCAGTGAGTCGACTCGGACAGTAACAGATACGCAGTATTTT | CAISESTRTVTDTQYF
TRBJ1-6 | - | - | TRBV2 | TGTGCCAGCAGGCCCCCCCTCTCCTATAATTCACCCCTCCACTTT | CASRPPLSYNSPLHF
TRBJ2-3 | - | - | TRBV20-1 | TGCAGTGCCAGCCGGGGATTGGTAGGAGATACGCAGTATTTT | CSASRGLVGDTQYF
TRBJ1-5 | few | - | TRBV29-1 | TGCAGCGTCTCAACTCAGGGGCTGCCCCAGCATTTT | CSVSTQGLPQHF
TRBJ2-5 | - | TRBD2 | TRBV6-1 | TGTGCCAGCAGTGAACAAACGGGGGGGGCGGAGACCCAGTACTTC | CASSEQTGGAETQYF
TRBJ2-1 | many | - | TRBV29-1 | TGCAGCGGGTGGGACAATGAGCAGTTCTTC | CSGWDNEQFF
TRBJ1-2 | - | - | TRBV6-2/TRBV6-3 | TGTGCCAGCACCGGAGTAGAGGGACGTAACTATGGCTACACCTTC | CASTGVEGRNYGYTF
TRBJ2-3 | few | - | TRBV7-2 | TGTGCCAGCAGCTTAGGAGATGCAGTGGATACGCAGTATTTT | CASSLGDAVDTQYF
TRBJ2-5 | many | - | TRBV20-1 | TGCAGTGCTAGAGATAGGGGAAAAGAGACCCAGTACTTC | CSARDRGKETQYF
TRBJ2-1 | - | TRBD2 | TRBV18 | TGTGCCAGCAGTCCTCAGCGGGGTTACAATGAGCAGTTCTTC | CASSPQRGYNEQFF
TRBJ2-7 | few | - | TRBV6-2/TRBV6-3 | TGTGCCAGCAGTTATATGGCTCCGGGTTCCTACGAGCAGTACTTC | CASSYMAPGSYEQYF
TRBJ1-4 | once | TRBD1 | TRBV20-1 | TGCAGTGCTAGAGAAGGAGGGGGCGAAGGAAAACTGTTTTTT | CSAREGGGEGKLFF
TRBJ2-7 | few | TRBD2 | TRBV5-5 | TGTGCCAGCAGCTTGGAGTCGGGACTACCGGCCTACGAGCAGTACTTC | CASSLESGLPAYEQYF
TRBJ2-3 | - | TRBD2 | TRBV3-1 | TGTGCCAGCAGCCAAGAAGCGGAGCGGGGGCCCCTAAACACAGATACGCAGTATTTT | CASSQEAERGPLNTDTQYF
TRBJ1-6 | once | - | TRBV5-1 | TGCGCCAGCAGCCCGAGGGACTTTTCACCCCTCCACTTT | CASSPRDFSPLHF
TRBJ1-6 | - | - | TRBV20-1 | TGCAGTGCTAGAGTGGGAGGGTTTAATTCACCCCTCCACTTT | CSARVGGFNSPLHF
TRBJ1-2 | - | TRBD1 | TRBV6-5 | TGTGCCAGCAGTTACTCAGACAGGGGAGGCGGTGGCTACACCTTC | CASSYSDRGGGGYTF
TRBJ2-5 | - | - | TRBV11-2 | TGTGCCAGCAGCTTAGTACAGGGAATGGCGGGAGAGACCCAGTACTTC | CASSLVQGMAGETQYF
TRBJ2-3 | - | - | TRBV12-3/TRBV12-4 | TGTGCCAGCAGTGCCCGGGGAGACAGCACAGATACGCAGTATTTT | CASSARGDSTDTQYF
TRBJ2-7 | - | - | TRBV3-1 | TGTGCCAGCAGCCAAACAGGACAGATTCTGTCCTACGAGCAGTACTTC | CASSQTGQILSYEQYF
TRBJ1-2 | few | - | TRBV20-1 | TGCAGTGCTCCCACCCCGAGCGGCTACACCTTC | CSAPTPSGYTF
TRBJ2-5 | - | TRBD1 | TRBV19 | TGTGCCAGTAGTATAACAGGGGCCGGCAACCAAGAGACCCAGTACTTC | CASSITGAGNQETQYF
TRBJ2-6 | - | - | TRBV6-5 | TGTGCCAGCAGTTACTCGAAGCAGGTCCTGGTCCTGACTTTC | CASSYSKQVLVLTF
TRBJ1-6 | - | TRBD1 | TRBV20-1 | TGCAGTGCTAGCGCCCCGGGACAGGGATCCCTCCACTTT | CSASAPGQGSLHF
TRBJ1-2 | - | - | TRBV5-1 | TGCGCCAGCAGCTTGGCAATGGGTGATGGTGGCTACACCTTC | CASSLAMGDGGYTF
TRBJ2-5 | - | - | TRBV28 | TGTGCCAGCAGGACCGCCGAGGGTCGAGAGACCCAGTACTTC | CASRTAEGRETQYF
TRBJ2-1 | - | - | TRBV5-6 | TGTGCCAGCAGCTTGGGGACGCAGGACTATGAGCAGTTCTTC | CASSLGTQDYEQFF
TRBJ1-6 | - | TRBD1 | TRBV29-1 | TGCAGCGTCGCCCGGGACAGGGCGGGTTCACCCCTCCACTTT | CSVARDRAGSPLHF
TRBJ2-3 | - | - | TRBV6-6 | TGTGCCAGCAGTTACCAAGACCTGCATTGGATGCAGTATTTT | CASSYQDLHWMQYF
TRBJ2-4 | few | TRBD1 | TRBV7-2 | TGTGCCAGCAGCCGCCCTCCTCGGACAGGGGAAAACATTCAGTACTTC | CASSRPPRTGENIQYF
TRBJ2-1 | - | - | TRBV6-5 | TGTGCCAGCAGTTCCGGGACCACGACCCTCAATGAGCAGTTCTTC | CASSSGTTTLNEQFF
TRBJ2-1 | - | TRBD2 | TRBV5-6 | TGTGCCAGCAGCCCGCGTACTAGCGGGTCGTTCTTC | CASSPRTSGSFF
TRBJ1-6 | - | - | TRBV4-2 | TGTGCCAGCAGCCAAGAACCCGGGGCGGGACTGAATTCACCCCTCCACTTT | CASSQEPGAGLNSPLHF
TRBJ1-1 | - | - | TRBV14 | TGTGCCAGCAACCCAGGGTACGCTGAAGCTTTCTTT | CASNPGYAEAFF
TRBJ2-7 | - | - | TRBV5-1 | TGCGCCAGCAGCTTGGTGGCTGTGGGCGTCACAGGGTTGAGCGAGCAGTACTTC | CASSLVAVGVTGLSEQYF
TRBJ1-2 | - | - | TRBV15 | TGTGCCACCAGCAGACTAGGGGCGGGAAACTATGGCTACACCTTC | CATSRLGAGNYGYTF
TRBJ2-3 | - | TRBD2 | TRBV27 | TGTGCCAGCAGTTTATTAGGGCGCGGGGGGGCAACAGATACGCAGTATTTT | CASSLLGRGGATDTQYF
TRBJ2-3 | few | - | TRBV20-1 | TGCAGTGTAAGGGGCTTAGATACGCAGTATTTT | CSVRGLDTQYF